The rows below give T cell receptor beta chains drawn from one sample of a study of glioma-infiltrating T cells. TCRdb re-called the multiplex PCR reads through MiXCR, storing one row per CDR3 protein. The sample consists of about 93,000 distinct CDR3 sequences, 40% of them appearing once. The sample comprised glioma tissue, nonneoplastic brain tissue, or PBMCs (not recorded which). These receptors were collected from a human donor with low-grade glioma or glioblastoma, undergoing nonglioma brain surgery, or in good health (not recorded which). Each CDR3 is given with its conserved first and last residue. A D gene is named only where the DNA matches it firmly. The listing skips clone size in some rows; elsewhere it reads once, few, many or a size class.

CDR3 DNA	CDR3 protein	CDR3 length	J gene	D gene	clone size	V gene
TGTGCCAGCAGTTACGGGGCAGGACAGGGCCACGAGCAGTACTTC	CASSYGAGQGHEQYF	15	TRBJ2-7	TRBD1	-	TRBV6-5
TGCAGTGCTAGAGAGCCACGGACTAGCGGGACTTACGAGCAGTACTTC	CSAREPRTSGTYEQYF	16	TRBJ2-7	TRBD2	many	TRBV20-1
TGTGCCAGCAGCTTAGATAGGGTGCCGAGGCTGTTTTTT	CASSLDRVPRLFF	13	TRBJ2-2	-	many	TRBV7-2
TGTGCCAGCTCACAGGGACAGGCCAGGGGCCAGCATTTT	CASSQGQARGQHF	13	TRBJ1-5	TRBD1	many	TRBV18
TGCAGTGCTAGGGCCAGGGCCACGAACACCGGGGAGCTGTTTTTT	CSARARATNTGELFF	15	TRBJ2-2	-	many	TRBV20-1
TGCAGTGGTAGAGATGGATCGAGGGACAGGAATAATTCACCCCTCCACTTC	CSGRDGSRDRNNSPLHF	17	TRBJ2-7	TRBD1	-	TRBV20-1
TGTGCCAGCAGTTATCGACGAGTGCTTACAGATACACAGTATTTT	CASSYRRVLTDTQYF	15	TRBJ2-3	-	-	TRBV27
TGTACCAGCAGTCCGGTCGAAAATGAACAGTTCTTC	CTSSPVENEQFF	12	TRBJ2-1	-	-	TRBV28
TGTGCCAGCAGCTTAAACCCAGGGGTGGGACCCACAGATACGCAGTATTTT	CASSLNPGVGPTDTQYF	17	TRBJ2-3	-	-	TRBV11-3
TGTGCCAGCAGCCAAGATAGGCCGCGAGACCCCCCCTACGAGCAGTACTTC	CASSQDRPRDPPYEQYF	17	TRBJ2-7	-	many	TRBV4-2
TGTGCCAGCAGCTTAAATTTCCCAGCCTACGAGCAGTACTTC	CASSLNFPAYEQYF	14	TRBJ2-7	-	many	TRBV7-9
TGCAGCGTCCATGAGGGACAGGGGGCGAGAAACATTCAGTACTTC	CSVHEGQGARNIQYF	15	TRBJ2-4	TRBD1	few	TRBV29-1
TGTGCCAGCGATTACAGGGGCGCGAACACCGGGGAGCTGTTTTTT	CASDYRGANTGELFF	15	TRBJ2-2	TRBD1	many	TRBV25-1
TGCAGTGCTAGAGAGATAACCGGGCGGCTTACCAATCAGCCCCAGCATTTT	CSAREITGRLTNQPQHF	17	TRBJ1-5	-	-	TRBV20-1
TGTGCCAGTAGTATTGCGGGGTCTTCCTACAATGAGCAGTTCTTC	CASSIAGSSYNEQFF	15	TRBJ2-1	-	many	TRBV19
TGTGCCAGCAGTTCAAACAGCAATCACGACACTGAAGCTTTT	CASSSNSNHDTEAF	14	TRBJ1-1	-	-	TRBV28
TGTGCCAGCAGTTTAAGCAGCAGGGGGGTTGTAGAGACCCAGTACTTC	CASSLSSRGVVETQYF	16	TRBJ2-5	-	-	TRBV6-1
TGTGCCAGCAGCTTTGATCTGGAGACCCAGTACTTC	CASSFDLETQYF	12	TRBJ2-5	-	-	TRBV5-6
TGTGCCAGCAGTATTGGGGTTGGCACAGATACGCAGTATTTT	CASSIGVGTDTQYF	14	TRBJ2-3	-	many	TRBV12-3/TRBV12-4
TGCAGTGCTAGAGCGGGGGGCCCCCTTTACAATGAGCAGTTCTTC	CSARAGGPLYNEQFF	15	TRBJ2-1	-	many	TRBV20-1
TGTGCCAGCAGTTCTGACAGGGGGCACACCGGGGAGCTGTTTTTT	CASSSDRGHTGELFF	15	TRBJ2-2	TRBD1	many	TRBV7-3
TGTGCCAGCAGCTTGGCCGGGGGATCTGGCTACACCTTC	CASSLAGGSGYTF	13	TRBJ1-2	-	many	TRBV5-4
TGTGCCAGCAGTGTCGGGACTAGCGGGATTCAAGAGCAGTTCTTC	CASSVGTSGIQEQFF	15	TRBJ2-1	TRBD2	many	TRBV27
TGTGCCAGCAGAAGTAAGGGACTGGGAGAGACCCAGTACTTC	CASRSKGLGETQYF	14	TRBJ2-5	-	-	TRBV2
TGTGCCAGCAGCCAAGATTGGACAAACTATGGCTACACCTTC	CASSQDWTNYGYTF	14	TRBJ1-2	-	many	TRBV3-1
TGTGCCAGCAGTCCCCGTCGAACTAGCGGGAGTAGCTACGAGCAGTTCTTC	CASSPRRTSGSSYEQFF	17	TRBJ2-1	TRBD2	many	TRBV6-2/TRBV6-3
TGTGCCAGCAGCCGAAGGCTGAGCCTCACAGATACGCAGTATTTT	CASSRRLSLTDTQYF	15	TRBJ2-3	-	many	TRBV5-4
TGTGCCAGCAGTGAATCGCCGGGGGCCCTAAACACCGGGGAGCTGTTTTTT	CASSESPGALNTGELFF	17	TRBJ2-2	-	many	TRBV25-1
TGTGCCAGCAAACAACCGGGAAAATCCTACGAGCAGTACTTC	CASKQPGKSYEQYF	14	TRBJ2-7	-	-	TRBV5-6
TGTGCCAGCAGTCCCGGGACTTCAAGCACGGGTACGCAGTATTTT	CASSPGTSSTGTQYF	15	TRBJ2-3	-	many	TRBV12-3/TRBV12-4
TGTGCCAGCAGGGAAGACACTGTTCCCTACGAGCAGTACTTC	CASREDTVPYEQYF	14	TRBJ2-7	-	many	TRBV2
TGTGCCAGCAGTGAAGAGAGACCGGCTTACGAGCAGTACTTC	CASSEERPAYEQYF	14	TRBJ2-7	-	few	TRBV25-1
TGTGCCAACAGAGCCCTTAGGAACATAAACTCCGGCTATGGCTACACCTTC	CANRALRNINSGYGYTF	17	TRBJ1-2	-	-	TRBV28
TGTGCCAGCAGCAACAGGGCCGACTCACCCCTCCACTTT	CASSNRADSPLHF	13	TRBJ1-6	-	many	TRBV6-1
TGTGCCACCAGTGCCTCCGATCGGTATGGCTACACCTTC	CATSASDRYGYTF	13	TRBJ1-2	-	many	TRBV24-1
TGTGCCAGCAGTGAAGTACTTTCGGGGGGGCGAAATGAGCAGTTCTTC	CASSEVLSGGRNEQFF	16	TRBJ2-1	TRBD2	many	TRBV2
TGTGCCAGCAGCGTAGTTAGCGCGGCGCGAGAGACCCAGTACTTC	CASSVVSAARETQYF	15	TRBJ2-5	-	few	TRBV9
TGTGCCACCCTCGCGGGGCAGGGCGCGCGGGTCACCTTC	CATLAGQGARVTF	13	TRBJ1-2	-	many	TRBV28
TGTGCCTGGAGTGTACTAAGGGGTTACGAGCAGTACTTC	CAWSVLRGYEQYF	13	TRBJ2-7	-	many	TRBV30
TGCGCCAGCAGACCGGGACTAGCGGGGCAAGAGACCCAGTACTTC	CASRPGLAGQETQYF	15	TRBJ2-5	TRBD2	many	TRBV10-2
TGTGCCAGCAGCAATATCCCGGCTCCGACGGGGGAGCAGTACTTC	CASSNIPAPTGEQYF	15	TRBJ2-7	-	many	TRBV2
TGTGCCAGCAGTGAACAGGAAAAATCACCCCTCCACTTT	CASSEQEKSPLHF	13	TRBJ1-6	-	many	TRBV2
TGTGCCAGCAGCAAAACGGGGGGTTTGGGTCAGCCCCATCATTTT	CASSKTGGLGQPHHF	15	TRBJ1-5	-	-	TRBV7-2
TGTGCCAGCAGTTGGGAAACCGGGGAGCTGTTTTTT	CASSWETGELFF	12	TRBJ2-2	-	many	TRBV27
TGTGCCACCAGCAGCCAGGGGCTAGCGGGGATTGAGCAGTTCTTC	CATSSQGLAGIEQFF	15	TRBJ2-1	TRBD2	many	TRBV15
TGTGCCAGTAGTCCCCGTCGGGGGATAAATGAAAAACTGTTTTTT	CASSPRRGINEKLFF	15	TRBJ1-4	-	many	TRBV19
TGCGCCAGCAGCCTACGGACAGGGGGCTCCTACGCGCAGTACTTC	CASSLRTGGSYAQYF	15	TRBJ2-7	TRBD1	once	TRBV4-1
TGCAGCGTTGAAAAAGCGGGAGTTCGTAATGAGCAGTTCTTC	CSVEKAGVRNEQFF	14	TRBJ2-1	TRBD2	many	TRBV29-1
TGTGCCAGCAGCCAAGATCACAGTCAGCTTTACGAGCAGTTTTTC	CASSQDHSQLYEQFF	15	TRBJ2-1	-	once	TRBV4-2
TGTGCCAGCAGCGTACTCCCCGGTGCGGCTAGCACAGATACGCAGTATTTT	CASSVLPGAASTDTQYF	17	TRBJ2-3	-	few	TRBV9